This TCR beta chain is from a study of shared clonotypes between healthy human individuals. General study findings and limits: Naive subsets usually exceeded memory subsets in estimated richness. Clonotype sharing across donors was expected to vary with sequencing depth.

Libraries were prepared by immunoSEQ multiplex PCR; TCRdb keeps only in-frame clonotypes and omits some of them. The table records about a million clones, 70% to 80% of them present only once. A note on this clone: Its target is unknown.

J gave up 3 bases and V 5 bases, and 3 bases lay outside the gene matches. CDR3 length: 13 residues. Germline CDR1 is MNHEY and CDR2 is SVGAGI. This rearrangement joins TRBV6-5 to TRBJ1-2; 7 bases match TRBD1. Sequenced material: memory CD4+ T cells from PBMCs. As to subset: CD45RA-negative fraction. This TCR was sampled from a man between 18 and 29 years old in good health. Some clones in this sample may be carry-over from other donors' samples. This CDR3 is CASSQGQYYGYTF. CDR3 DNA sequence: TGTGCCAGCAGTCAGGGACAGTACTATGGCTACACCTTC.